One and the same sample provided the 27 T cell receptor beta chains below, sequenced in a study of OX40 agonist ivuxolimab in advanced cancers. The table came from immunoSEQ multiplex PCR; TCRdb's copy has only in-frame clones and leaves some out. The data contain around 82,000 clones, around 90% of them singletons. The starting material was CD4+ or CD8+ T cells sorted from blood, obtained in a trial of the OX40 agonist ivuxolimab. These receptors all stem from an adult with an advanced solid tumor such as melanoma, head and neck, liver or kidney cancer.

V and J are TRBV9 and TRBJ2-7; D is perhaps TRBD2 (6 bases). The CDR3 spans 12 residues. Germline loops: CDR1 SGDLS, CDR2 YYNGEE. CDR3 sequence: CASGRNSYEQYF. The CDR3 coding sequence is TGTGCTAGCGGTAGGAACTCCTACGAGCAGTACTTC. Looking up the rest from reference TRBV9 and TRBJ2-7 gives the full variable domain: DSGVTQTPKHLITATGQRVTLRCSPRSGDLSVYWYQQSLDQGLQFLIQYYNGEERAKGNILERFSAQQFPDLHSELNLSSLELGDSALYFCASGRNSYEQYFGPGTRLTVT.

This clone was counted only a few times. The CDR3 nucleotides read TGTGCCAGCAGTCAAGACAGGGGACAGCCCCAGCATTTT. Encoded protein: CASSQDRGQPQHF. The V call is TRBV7-3, the J call TRBJ1-5, with 8 bases identical to TRBD1. V lost 6 bases and J lost 7; bases outside the gene matches: 5. This CDR3 has 13 residues. The V gene's germline CDR1 is SGHTA and CDR2 FQGTGA.

The chain links TRBV6-6 to TRBJ1-5; D remains ambiguous. This CDR3 has 12 residues. V was pared by 5 bases and J by 4 bases, with 6 bases between. From germline, CDR1 is MNHNY and CDR2 SVGAGI (reference sequence). CDR3 coding DNA: TGTGCCAGCAGTGACCTTAATCAGCCCCAGCATTTT. Amino acid sequence: CASSDLNQPQHF.

This chain joins TRBV6-1 and TRBJ1-2; D is uncertain. Germline V gene data show CDR1 as MNHNS and CDR2 as SASEGT. This CDR3 comprises 15 residues. Deletions cut 4 bases from V and 3 bases from J, with 15 bases between. This chain's CDR3 is CASSAATLADYGYTF. Here the CDR3 DNA reads TGTGCCAGCAGTGCCGCGACACTCGCCGACTATGGCTACACCTTC.

The rearrangement uses TRBV18 and TRBJ2-3; D is undetermined. Germline-derived CDR1 and CDR2 are KGHSH and LQKENI. The V and J ends lost 3 bases and 3 bases respectively, with 10 bases between them. This CDR3 has 14 residues. In DNA, the CDR3 is TGTGCCAGCTCACCTCCGACCCTTACAGATACGCAGTATTTT. It specifies CASSPPTLTDTQYF.

The V gene is TRBV5-1, the J gene TRBJ1-1, with D maybe TRBD1 (5 bases). Germline CDR1 SGHRS, CDR2 YFSETQ. The V end was cut by 4 bases, the J end by 1 base, with 11 bases between. The CDR3 has 14 residues. CDR3 nucleotide sequence: TGCGCCAGCAGCCCGACAGTCGAGAACACTGAAGCTTTCTTT. Encoded protein: CASSPTVENTEAFF.

A note on this clone: Other DNA sequences from this sample encode an identical CDR3 as well. The chain uses TRBV7-2 and TRBJ1-2, with D hard to call. The V and J ends lost 1 base and 7 bases respectively, with 13 bases between them. The V gene's germline CDR1 is SGHTA and CDR2 FQGNSA. CDR3 length equals 14 residues. CDR3 DNA: TGTGCCAGCAGCTTAGGGGGAGGGCGGGGTGGCTACACCTTC. It codes for CASSLGGGRGGYTF.

V gene TRBV15 combines with J gene TRBJ2-7; D is unresolved. This CDR3 region has 15 residues. Germline CDR1 is LNHNV and CDR2 is YYDKDF (reference sequence). V dropped 0 bases and J dropped 0 bases, with 9 bases sitting between them. The CDR3 nucleotides read TGTGCCACCAGCAGAGATAGCTTTACCTCCTACGAGCAGTACTTC. Translating it yields CATSRDSFTSYEQYF.

The chain is built from TRBV7-9 and TRBJ1-2; D remains ambiguous. Trimming pared 0 bases from V and 5 bases from J, leaving 13 bases between. The CDR3 sequence is 15 residues long. The germline V gene has CDR1 SEHNR and CDR2 FQNEAQ (reference sequence). This CDR3 is CASSLALGLSYGYTF. CDR3 DNA sequence: TGTGCCAGCAGCTTAGCACTCGGCCTCTCGTATGGCTACACCTTC.

J is TRBJ1-1 and V is TRBV27; D possibly corresponds to TRBD1 (5 bases). The CDR3 runs to 13 residues. The V gene's germline CDR1 is MNHEY and CDR2 SMNVEV (reference sequence). V was clipped by 1 base and J by 8 bases, with 11 bases between them. CDR3 coding DNA: TGTGCCAGCAGTTTATGGTTAGGGGCCGAAGCTTTCTTT. Its translation: CASSLWLGAEAFF.

V gene TRBV7-2 combines with J gene TRBJ2-2, with TRBD2 identical over 14 bases. The CDR3 consists of 17 residues. Per germline, CDR1 SGHTA and CDR2 FQGNSA. V trimming: 1 base; J trimming: 7 bases; junction bases outside the gene matches: 5. In DNA form, the CDR3 reads TGTGCCAGCAGCTTAGGGACTAGCGGGGGGCCACGCGGGGAGCTGTTTTTT. As protein: CASSLGTSGGPRGELFF.

This chain uses TRBV7-8 with TRBJ2-3; the D call may be TRBD1 or TRBD2 (5 bases each). This CDR3 is built from 16 residues. Trimming shortened V by 3 bases and J by 4 bases, and 17 bases separated the two germline ends. Germline lookup yields CDR1 SGHVS and CDR2 FQNEAQ. The CDR3 nucleotides are TGTGCCAGCAGCTTCAGTTCTACGGGGCGGGCAGATACGCAGTATTTT. Protein sequence: CASSFSSTGRADTQYF.

The V gene is TRBV27, the J gene TRBJ2-5; D assignment may be TRBD1 or TRBD2 (6 bases each). Germline V gene data show CDR1 as MNHEY and CDR2 as SMNVEV (reference sequence). Trimming left V 7 bases short and J 4 bases short, with 16 bases between. The CDR3 has 14 amino acids. CDR3 loop: CASTPKGGGETQYF. The DNA for the CDR3 is TGTGCCAGCACTCCAAAGGGGGGCGGAGAGACCCAGTACTTC.

The chain uses TRBV5-1 and TRBJ1-1; a weak D match, TRBD1 (5 bases). Deletions cut 1 base from V and 4 bases from J, with 11 bases between. The CDR3 is 14 amino acids. From germline, CDR1 is SGHRS and CDR2 YFSETQ. DNA for the CDR3: TGCGCCAGCAGCTTGTCAGGGTCGGGCACTGAAGCTTTCTTT. This codes for CASSLSGSGTEAFF.

The chain links TRBV18 to TRBJ2-7, with D tentatively TRBD2 (6 bases). CDR1 and CDR2 from the germline V gene are KGHSH and LQKENI. The CDR3 runs to 17 residues. V was shortened by 0 bases and J by 2 bases, with 17 bases between the two germline ends. The CDR3 loop reads CASSPPGSGGTPYEQYF. In nucleotides, the CDR3 is TGTGCCAGCTCACCACCGGGCAGTGGGGGGACCCCCTACGAGCAGTACTTC.

The CDR3 sequence: CASSYGGTEAFF. The DNA of the CDR3 is TGTGCCAGCAGTTATGGGGGCACTGAAGCTTTCTTT. The chain recombines TRBV6-6 with TRBJ1-1; D is possibly TRBD1 (5 bases). CDR1 is MNHNY and CDR2 is SVGAGI in the germline V gene (reference sequence). The ends were cut back, 3 bases at V and 4 bases at J, with 6 bases in the middle. This CDR3 has 12 residues.

J is TRBJ1-5 and V is TRBV2; 8 positions agree with TRBD1. The CDR3 totals 14 residues. CDR1 and CDR2 (germline): SNHLY, FYNNEI. The V and J ends lost 5 bases and 2 bases, in that order; junction bases with no gene match: 2. The CDR3, as DNA: TGTGCCAGCAGTAACAGGGGGGGCAATCAGCCCCAGCATTTT. It yields the protein CASSNRGGNQPQHF.

This chain links TRBV6-6 with TRBJ2-3; 7 nucleotides match TRBD2. The germline V gene has CDR1 MNHNY and CDR2 SVGAGI (reference sequence). The CDR3 spans 15 residues. Losses at the gene ends were 5 bases for V and 1 base for J; bases not matched to a gene: 6. The CDR3 DNA reads as TGTGCCAGCAGTGCTCTGGGGGGGGGCACAGATACGCAGTATTTT. It codes for CASSALGGGTDTQYF.

As regards this clone: The same CDR3 also results from other DNA sequences found in this sample. The chain couples TRBV5-1 to TRBJ2-1; D ambiguous. Trimming took 0 bases from V and 1 from J, leaving 2 bases between them. CDR1 is SGHRS and CDR2 is YFSETQ in the germline V gene. The CDR3 is 13 residues long. CDR3 in amino acids: CASSLGSYNEQFF. The CDR3 region has the DNA TGCGCCAGCAGCTTGGGATCCTACAATGAGCAGTTCTTC.

The genes are TRBV21-1 and TRBJ2-3; the D call of TRBD1 is as the table states it, not checked on the DNA. TRBV21-1 corresponds to a pseudogene. The CDR3 contains 13 residues. Written as DNA, the CDR3 is TGTGCCAGCTGGTGGGGGCCTCTCGGGACGCAGTATTTT. The encoded protein is CASWWGPLGTQYF.

This chain links TRBV28 with TRBJ1-5; 8 bases are a match to TRBD1. The CDR3 contains 14 residues. V was clipped by 6 bases and J by 7 bases; unmatched bases: 8. CDR1 is MDHEN, CDR2 SYDVKM, per germline. The CDR3 spells CASSNTGTGQPQHF. The CDR3 DNA follows: TGTGCCAGCAGCAACACGGGGACAGGACAGCCCCAGCATTTT.

The rearrangement uses TRBV11-2 and TRBJ2-1; D remains unclear. Germline-derived CDR1 and CDR2 are SGHAT and FQNNGV. The CDR3 covers 14 residues. Trimming took 2 bases from V and 9 from J, leaving 14 bases between them. The CDR3 here is CASSLTLESGEQFF. The CDR3 coding sequence is TGTGCCAGCAGCTTAACGCTGGAGTCGGGTGAGCAGTTCTTC.

The genes are TRBV18 and TRBJ1-1; perhaps TRBD1 as D (5 bases). Trimming removed 3 bases at V and 7 bases at J, with 9 bases between. CDR1 is KGHSH and CDR2 is LQKENI in the germline V gene. CDR3 size: 12 residues. DNA for the CDR3: TGTGCCAGCTCACCCTCGGGGGATGAAGCTTTCTTT. Translation: CASSPSGDEAFF. The full variable domain, its missing parts supplied by reference TRBV18 and TRBJ1-1, is NAGVMQNPRHLVRRRGQEARLRCSPMKGHSHVYWYRQLPEEGLKFMVYLQKENIIDESGMPKERFSAEFPKEGPSILRIQQVVRGDSAAYFCASSPSGDEAFFGQGTRLTVV.

The chain couples TRBV14 to TRBJ1-1; D may be TRBD1 (5 bases). The CDR3 consists of 12 residues. The V end was cut by 2 bases, the J end by 8 bases, with 9 bases between. The V gene's germline CDR1 is SGHDN and CDR2 FVKESK. The CDR3: CASSQFAGEAFF. CDR3 DNA sequence: TGTGCCAGCAGCCAATTCGCAGGGGAAGCTTTCTTT.

The CDR3: CASTPRGYGGNSGNTIYF. As DNA, the CDR3 is TGTGCCAGCACCCCCAGGGGCTATGGAGGAAACTCTGGAAACACCATATATTTT. The chain couples TRBV28 to TRBJ1-3, with D possibly matching TRBD1 (6 bases). The CDR3 contains 18 residues. V was clipped by 7 bases and J by 0 bases, with 22 bases between them. The germline CDR1 and CDR2 sequences are MDHEN and SYDVKM.

V is TRBV6-1 and J is TRBJ2-3, with D possibly TRBD1 on 6 matching bases. Trimming cost V 4 bases and J 3 bases, with 17 bases left between them. Germline V CDR1 and CDR2: MNHNS, SASEGT. This CDR3 has 16 amino acids. CDR3 nucleotide sequence: TGTGCCAGCAGTGGGAACAGGGCGTCCGAAACAGATACGCAGTATTTT. It translates to CASSGNRASETDTQYF.

The chain carries TRBV4-2 and TRBJ2-1; 8 positions agree with TRBD2. The CDR3 loop spans 18 amino acids. With 3 bases clipped from V and 0 bases from J, the junction kept 10 bases outside the gene matches. Per the germline V gene, CDR1 is LGHNA and CDR2 is YNFKEQ. CDR3 nucleotides: TGTGCCAGCAGCCATCGGGAGGGGGGGTTTAGCTCCTACAATGAGCAGTTCTTC. This encodes CASSHREGGFSSYNEQFF.